This TCR beta chain is from a study of blood T cell repertoires in COVID-19. As for the study in general: From T cells, B-cell-depleted T cells, or PBMCs came the material, which was cDNA or gDNA.

Authors' methods: Estimated nucleated cell counts came from reference gene primer amplification. TCRdb keeps only in-frame clones here, not all; method: immunoSEQ multiplex PCR. That table gives V, J and clone size, and the DNA gave D and trimming. The sample comprises some 150,000 clones, roughly 88% of which are singletons, and roughly 8.9% rests with the top ten. The germline gives CDR1 SGDLS, CDR2 YYNGEE. Trimming cost V 2 bases and J 7 bases, with 12 bases left between them. CDR3 length: 13 residues. V and J are TRBV9 and TRBJ2-5; D may be TRBD1 (6 bases). This clonotype was sampled from a woman in her fifties or sixties with acute or convalescent COVID-19. Sequencing was performed on peripheral blood. In DNA form, the CDR3 reads TGTGCCAGCAGCGTTACAGGGTCGGGGACCCAGTACTTC. Translated, it gives CASSVTGSGTQYF.